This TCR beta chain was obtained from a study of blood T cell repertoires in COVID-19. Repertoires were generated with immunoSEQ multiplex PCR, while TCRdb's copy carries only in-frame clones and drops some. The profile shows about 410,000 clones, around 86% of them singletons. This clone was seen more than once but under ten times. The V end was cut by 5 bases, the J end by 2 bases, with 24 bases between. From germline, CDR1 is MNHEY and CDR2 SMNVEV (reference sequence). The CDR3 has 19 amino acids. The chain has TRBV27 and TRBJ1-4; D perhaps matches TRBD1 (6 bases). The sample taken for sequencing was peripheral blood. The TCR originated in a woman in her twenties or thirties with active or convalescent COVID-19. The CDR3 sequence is CASSLRGFRGAVTNEKLFF. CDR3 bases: TGTGCCAGCAGTCTCAGGGGATTTAGGGGCGCGGTGACTAATGAAAAACTGTTTTTT.